The clone carrying this TCR beta chain was observed a single time. Profiling relied on immunoSEQ multiplex PCR, and the TCRdb table lists in-frame clones only, not all of them. This table has roughly 600,000 clones, roughly 98% appearing once. Germline CDR1 reads MGHRA; CDR2 reads YSYEKL. CDR3 length equals 16 residues. Trimming cost V 2 bases and J 12 bases; bases outside gene matches: 17. Naive CD8 cells lacked CD45RO, underwent positive selection for CCR7 and left out terminally differentiated effector memory CD45RA+ cells. This specimen belongs to a study of shared clonotypes between healthy human individuals.

This chain uses TRBV4-1 with TRBJ2-3; TRBD2 agrees at 7 bases. The TCR sequence derives from a man under 40 in good health. The sample was naive CD8+ T cells sorted from blood. DNA of the CDR3: TGCGCCAGCAGCCAAACTATCAATCTCCAAGCGGGAACTCAGTATTTT. This codes for CASSQTINLQAGTQYF.